The 20 T cell receptor beta chains listed next were all sequenced from one sample in a study of shared clonotypes between healthy human individuals. Terminally differentiated effector memory CD45RA+ cells were excluded by CCR7 positive selection of CD45RO-negative cells. The data were produced by immunoSEQ multiplex PCR, yet TCRdb's version contains in-frame clones alone and is incomplete. The sample includes about 2 million clones, approximately 94% of them seen just once. What was sequenced was naive CD8+ T cells sorted from blood. These receptors came from a man between 18 and 35 years old in good health.

The sample holds one count of this clone. V and J are TRBV7-6 and TRBJ1-2; TRBD1 agrees at 7 bases. Germline values: CDR1 SGHVS, CDR2 FNYEAQ. V lost 5 bases, J lost 4 bases, and 13 bases stayed unmatched. The CDR3 contains 16 residues. The CDR3 region is CASSDRNRDSPYGYTF. CDR3 DNA sequence: TGTGCCAGCAGCGATAGGAACCGGGACAGTCCCTATGGCTACACCTTC.

J is TRBJ1-1 and V is TRBV9; TRBD1 agrees at 7 bases. The V and J ends lost 3 bases and 4 bases, in that order; junction bases with no gene match: 3. CDR3 length: 13 amino acids. Per germline, CDR1 SGDLS and CDR2 YYNGEE. CDR3 nucleotide sequence: TGTGCCAGCAGCGACACAGGGGCCACTGAAGCTTTCTTT. Residues: CASSDTGATEAFF. Full variable domain (remainder filled in from reference TRBV9 and TRBJ1-1): DSGVTQTPKHLITATGQRVTLRCSPRSGDLSVYWYQQSLDQGLQFLIQYYNGEERAKGNILERFSAQQFPDLHSELNLSSLELGDSALYFCASSDTGATEAFFGQGTRLTVV.

The rearrangement links TRBV6-6 to TRBJ1-1; weak D call: TRBD1 (5 bases). V lost 2 bases and J lost 8, with 18 bases in between. The CDR3 is 15 amino acids. Germline V CDR1 and CDR2: MNHNY, SVGAGI (reference sequence). In nucleotides, the CDR3 is TGTGCCAGCAGTTACAGTAGACAGCCCCTTGGGGAAGCTTTCTTT. This encodes CASSYSRQPLGEAFF.

The genes are TRBV5-4 and TRBJ2-7; 7 positions match TRBD1. V lost 4 bases, J lost 0 bases, and 7 bases stayed unmatched. The CDR3 is 15 amino acids. Germline V CDR1 and CDR2: SGHNT, YYREEE (reference sequence). Here the CDR3 DNA reads TGTGCCAGCAGCCAAGACAGGGACAGCTCCTACGAGCAGTACTTC. Its protein product is CASSQDRDSSYEQYF.

The V call is TRBV6-6, the J call TRBJ1-2; 8 bases align to TRBD1. V dropped 5 bases and J dropped 4; count of bases not matched to a gene: 9. The CDR3 has 15 residues. The germline gives CDR1 MNHNY, CDR2 SVGAGI (reference sequence). The CDR3 nucleotides read TGTGCCAGCAGTCCAGGGGGCGTTTACGGCTATGGCTACACCTTC. This encodes CASSPGGVYGYGYTF.

The chain uses TRBV19 and TRBJ1-5; D call uncertain. Trimming shortened V by 1 base and J by 3 bases, and 10 bases separated the two germline ends. Per the germline V gene, CDR1 is LNHDA and CDR2 is SQIVND (reference sequence). This CDR3 has 15 residues. The CDR3 is CASSIVPQYNQPQHF. The CDR3 nucleotides read TGTGCCAGTAGTATAGTCCCGCAGTACAATCAGCCCCAGCATTTT.

This chain joins TRBV6-6 and TRBJ1-1; D gene uncertain. From germline, CDR1 is MNHNY and CDR2 SVGAGI (reference sequence). Trimming left V 6 bases short and J 12 bases short, with 17 bases between. This CDR3 has 12 residues. Here the CDR3 reads CASRPFREGSFF. The DNA of the CDR3 is TGTGCCAGCAGACCCTTTCGGGAAGGTTCTTTCTTT.

The chain links TRBV7-6 to TRBJ2-3; D could derive from TRBD1 or TRBD2 (6 bases each). V lost 5 bases and J 4 bases, leaving 10 bases between the germline ends. Per the germline V gene, CDR1 is SGHVS and CDR2 is FNYEAQ. The CDR3 extends over 13 amino acids. The chain's CDR3 is CASSQGGSDTQYF. CDR3 DNA: TGTGCCAGCAGCCAAGGGGGGTCAGATACGCAGTATTTT.

The V call is TRBV7-9, the J call TRBJ2-7; 9 bases are a match to TRBD1. This CDR3 is built from 17 residues. The V and J ends lost 5 bases and 4 bases, in that order; junction bases with no gene match: 15. Per germline, CDR1 SEHNR and CDR2 FQNEAQ (reference sequence). CDR3 loop: CASSPAQVGTGTYEQYF. CDR3 in DNA: TGTGCCAGCAGCCCTGCTCAGGTCGGGACAGGGACGTACGAGCAGTACTTC. The full variable domain, with the rest looked up from reference TRBV7-9 and TRBJ2-7, is DTGVSQNPRHKITKRGQNVTFRCDPISEHNRLYWYRQTLGQGPEFLTYFQNEAQLEKSRLLSDRFSAERPKGSFSTLEIQRTEQGDSAMYLCASSPAQVGTGTYEQYFGPGTRLTVT.

Turning to this clone: The junction and the germline gene differ at one end; a read error may be behind it. The rearrangement joins TRBV7-9 to TRBJ1-1, with D possibly matching TRBD1 (6 bases). The CDR3 contains 14 residues. The germline CDR1 and CDR2 sequences are SEHNR and FQNEAQ (reference sequence). This CDR3 is CASSPQVGDTEVFF. DNA of the CDR3: TGTGCCAGCAGCCCACAGGTTGGGGACACTGAAGTTTTCTTT.

The chain combines TRBV14 with TRBJ1-4; possibly TRBD1 for D (6 bases). Germline V lookup: CDR1 SGHDN, CDR2 FVKESK. Trimming removed 4 bases from V and 8 bases from J, with 17 bases in between. CDR3 length equals 15 residues. The CDR3 coding sequence is TGTGCCAGCAGCCCGACGACCGGTACAGGGGAAAAACTGTTTTTT. It translates to CASSPTTGTGEKLFF.

The chain combines TRBV28 with TRBJ1-4; 10 nucleotides match TRBD1. This CDR3 has 19 amino acids. V trimming: 4 bases; J trimming: 4 bases; junction bases outside the gene matches: 15. Per germline, CDR1 MDHEN and CDR2 SYDVKM. The CDR3 DNA reads as TGTGCCAGCAGTTCCCCCTCGCGGACAGGGGGATGGGGTAATGAAAAACTGTTTTTT. Translating gives CASSSPSRTGGWGNEKLFF.

This chain uses TRBV9 with TRBJ2-3, with 7 bases matching TRBD1. The V gene's germline CDR1 is SGDLS and CDR2 YYNGEE. CDR3 length: 14 residues. J gave up 0 bases and V 6 bases, and 4 bases lay outside the gene matches. CDR3 sequence (DNA): TGTGCCAGCAACGGACAGGCTAGCACAGATACGCAGTATTTT. It is translated as CASNGQASTDTQYF.

This rearrangement joins TRBV28 to TRBJ2-7; D is ambiguous. V shed 4 bases and J shed 0 bases, with 13 bases lying between them. The CDR3 is made up of 15 amino acids. CDR1 and CDR2 from the germline V gene are MDHEN and SYDVKM. CDR3 region: CASSSHLESSYEQYF. The CDR3, as DNA: TGTGCCAGCAGTTCCCACCTAGAGAGCTCCTACGAGCAGTACTTC. Together with reference TRBV28 and TRBJ2-7, the CDR3 gives the full variable domain: DVKVTQSSRYLVKRTGEKVFLECVQDMDHENMFWYRQDPGLGLRLIYFSYDVKMKEKGDIPEGYSVSREKKERFSLILESASTNQTSMYLCASSSHLESSYEQYFGPGTRLTVT.

V gene TRBV7-9 combines with J gene TRBJ2-1; D is ambiguous. The CDR3 sequence is 13 residues long. V lost 5 bases to trimming and J lost 8 bases, with 13 bases between them. CDR1 and CDR2 from the germline V gene are SEHNR and FQNEAQ (reference sequence). The CDR3 here is CASSPPSGYEQFF. CDR3 in DNA: TGTGCCAGCAGCCCACCCTCGGGCTATGAGCAGTTCTTC.

CDR3 amino acids: CASSLASRAGTEAFF. The DNA for the CDR3 is TGTGCCAGCAGCTTAGCTAGCAGGGCGGGAACTGAAGCTTTCTTT. The V and J genes are TRBV7-2 and TRBJ1-1; D may be TRBD1 (5 bases). Germline lookup yields CDR1 SGHTA and CDR2 FQGNSA. Trimming pared 0 bases from V and 5 bases from J, leaving 13 bases between. The length of the CDR3 is 15 residues.

This rearrangement joins TRBV5-6 to TRBJ2-3, with 7 bases that match TRBD2. The V gene end was trimmed by 3 bases and the J gene end by 2 bases; junction bases not matched to a gene: 9. The length of the CDR3 is 16 residues. Germline V lookup: CDR1 SGHDT, CDR2 YYEEEE. The CDR3 loop is CASSSGERDPTDTQYF. The CDR3 nucleotides read TGTGCCAGCAGCTCCGGCGAGCGGGATCCCACAGATACGCAGTATTTT.

This clone was picked up one time. Written as DNA, the CDR3 is TGTGCCAGCAGTGTCTGGACAGGGGGCTACGAGCAGTACTTC. It translates to CASSVWTGGYEQYF. The rearrangement links TRBV2 to TRBJ2-7; 10 bases match TRBD1. Germline trimming cut 4 bases from V and 3 bases from J; bases unmatched to any gene: 3. The CDR3 is 14 amino acids. Germline CDR1 SNHLY, CDR2 FYNNEI.

With respect to this clone: One end of the junction is discordant with germline, which a read error may explain. This chain joins TRBV6-5 and TRBJ1-1; D gene uncertain. This CDR3 has 13 residues. Per the germline V gene, CDR1 is MNHEY and CDR2 is SVGAGI. The CDR3 coding sequence is TGTGCCAGCAGCCCCCTGGAGTTCGGAGCCCCCGACTTT. Translating gives CASSPLEFGAPDF.

The chain is built from TRBV9 and TRBJ1-2, with D possibly matching TRBD1 (6 bases). The CDR3 runs to 13 residues. Germline V gene data show CDR1 as SGDLS and CDR2 as YYNGEE. Trimming pared 3 bases from V and 6 bases from J, leaving 12 bases between. CDR3 sequence: CASSGTGKNGYTF. CDR3 coding DNA: TGTGCCAGCAGCGGAACAGGGAAGAATGGCTACACCTTC.